The next 8 T cell receptor beta chains were all read from a single sample in a study of regulatory T cells in long-lasting Graves disease. Sequencing libraries for TCR beta were prepared with iRepertoire HTBI primers and Arm-PCR of CDR3 regions. TCRdb reprocessed the multiplex PCR reads with MiXCR, giving one entry per CDR3 protein. The sample has about 470,000 distinct CDR3 sequences, 20% to 25% seen once. The time point was: persistent/refractory GD, antithyroid drugs over 5 years with positive TRAb. Following extraction of RNA from PBMCs, that RNA was used to make the TCR library. This sample comprised peripheral blood mononuclear cells (PBMCs), obtained when the disease was refractory, from a patient treated with antithyroid drugs. These receptor sequences come from a female donor with Graves disease.

This clonotype was seen repeatedly, ten times or more. The V and J genes are TRBV6-1 and TRBJ1-3, with D unclear. The CDR3 spans 15 residues. The V and J ends lost 5 bases and 0 bases respectively, with 11 bases between them. Per germline, CDR1 MNHNS and CDR2 SASEGT. CDR3 nucleotides: TGTGCCAGCAGTCGGACTGACGTCTCTGGAAACACCATATATTTT. Translated: CASSRTDVSGNTIYF.

This clonotype was seen repeatedly, ten times or more. V gene TRBV30 combines with J gene TRBJ2-7; 7 nucleotides align to TRBD2. This CDR3 contains 11 residues. The junction had 2 bases not matched to a gene; V was cut back by 5 bases and J by 4 bases. From germline, CDR1 is GTSNPN and CDR2 SVGIG (reference sequence). The CDR3 region has the DNA TGTGCCTGGCTTAGCGGGTACGAGCAGTACTTC. Translating it yields CAWLSGYEQYF.

Only a few counts were recorded for this clonotype. The chain has TRBV6-2 or TRBV6-3 and TRBJ1-3; 10 nucleotides agree with TRBD1. Trimming took 2 bases from V and 3 from J; bases not matched to a gene: 10. From germline, CDR1 is MNHEY and CDR2 SVGEGT. CDR3 size: 18 residues. CDR3 bases: TGTGCCAGCAGTTACACCCTGCGGACAGGGGGATTTGGAAACACCATATATTTT. This gives the protein CASSYTLRTGGFGNTIYF.

This clonotype was recorded many times. V usage is TRBV19 and J usage is TRBJ1-2, with 9 bases that match TRBD1. With V trimmed by 11 bases and J by 4 bases, 8 bases remained unmatched. The CDR3 has 13 amino acids. Germline V lookup: CDR1 LNHDA, CDR2 SQIVND (reference sequence). In nucleotides, the CDR3 is TGTGCCGTCGGGACAGGGACGGTCTATGGCTACACCTTC. Residues: CAVGTGTVYGYTF.

Many counts were recorded for this clonotype. The rearrangement links TRBV7-2 to TRBJ2-7; 8 bases fit TRBD2. Germline CDR1 reads SGHTA; CDR2 reads FQGNSA. The length of the CDR3 is 13 residues. V lost 6 bases to trimming and J lost 2 bases; unmatched junction nucleotides: 3. This CDR3 reads CASRSSGAYEQYF. CDR3 nucleotide sequence: TGTGCCAGCAGGAGTAGCGGGGCCTACGAGCAGTACTTC. Complete variable domain (other parts from reference TRBV7-2 and TRBJ2-7): GAGVSQSPSNKVTEKGKDVELRCDPISGHTALYWYRQSLGQGLEFLIYFQGNSAPDKSGLPSDRFSAERTGGSVSTLTIQRTQQEDSAVYLCASRSSGAYEQYFGPGTRLTVT.

This clonotype was found a few times. The chain carries TRBV20-1 and TRBJ1-2, with D unresolved. Germline CDR1 and CDR2: DFQATT and SNEGSKA (reference sequence). The CDR3 loop spans 13 amino acids. Trimming stripped 3 bases from V and 4 bases from J, with 12 bases between. The CDR3 DNA follows: TGCAGTGCTAGCCAGGCCGTTGGCTATGGCTACACCTTC. The encoded protein is CSASQAVGYGYTF.

The chain employs TRBV9 and TRBJ1-3; D not certain. V lost 0 bases and J 4 bases, leaving 17 bases between the germline ends. In germline, CDR1 is SGDLS, CDR2 YYNGEE. The CDR3 is 17 amino acids. CDR3 in amino acids: CASSVESGTDSGNTIYF. CDR3 sequence (DNA): TGTGCCAGCAGCGTAGAGTCGGGAACAGACTCGGGAAACACCATATATTTT.

DNA of the CDR3: TGCAGCGTTATGATGACAGGGGGAAGCGAGCAGTACTTC. It translates to CSVMMTGGSEQYF. The chain has TRBV29-1 and TRBJ2-7, with 9 positions matching TRBD1. Germline V gives CDR1 SQVTM, CDR2 ANQGSEA. The CDR3 has 13 residues. V gave up 5 bases and J gave up 6 bases; unmatched junction bases: 8.